This TCR beta chain was recorded in a study of cytomegalovirus exposure and HLA in healthy donors. Across the study: Of the donors genotyped, approximately 410 in all, 75% to 85% fell in the Caucasian-associated ancestry cluster. Study results and limitations: Sequencing likely generated an artifact that appeared as a cluster of highly shared sequence variants.

Every donor was a healthy person donating bone marrow. Of note for this clone: Antigen specificity is unknown.

The PCR used 60 Vbeta and 13 Jbeta primers. Sequencing used immunoSEQ multiplex PCR; TCRdb keeps in-frame clones, though not all of them. This specimen shows 90,000 to 130,000 clones; the ten leading clones hold 5.5% to 8%. Sequencing input: PBMCs. This TCR derives from a man in his forties in good health and CMV-seropositive.

CDR3 coding DNA: TGCAGTGCCTTTGAGAATGAGCAGTTCTTC. This codes for CSAFENEQFF. The chain uses TRBV20-1 and TRBJ2-1; the D is unclear. Germline assignment: CDR1 DFQATT and CDR2 SNEGSKA (reference sequence). The V and J ends lost 6 bases and 7 bases respectively, with 7 bases between them. This CDR3 has 10 residues.